The 19 T cell receptor beta chains below all came from one sample that was sequenced in a study of kidney transplant recipient with SARS-CoV-2 infection. TCRdb redid the calling of the reads with MiXCR, one entry per CDR3 protein. The sample includes 200,000 to 250,000 distinct CDR3 sequences, around 26% of them seen just once. This specimen was a blood sample, taken at baseline and around day 110 from a kidney transplant recipient. The receptors shown here come from a male patient between 25 and 39 years old who had COVID-19 and was a kidney transplant recipient. Among the T cells, some may be from the graft donor.

For this clonotype: A read error is possible here, since a much larger clone lies one base away. The rearrangement uses TRBV28 and TRBJ2-5; 8 nucleotides align to TRBD2. The CDR3 consists of 15 residues. Germline V lookup: CDR1 MDHEN, CDR2 SYDVKM. V shed 10 bases and J 5 bases; nucleotides not matched to a gene: 15. In nucleotides, the CDR3 is TGTGCCACCAAGAAACGGGGGGGCGTGCGCGAGACCCAGTACTTC. It specifies CATKKRGGVRETQYF. The full variable domain, with the rest looked up from reference TRBV28 and TRBJ2-5, is DVKVTQSSRYLVKRTGEKVFLECVQDMDHENMFWYRQDPGLGLRLIYFSYDVKMKEKGDIPEGYSVSREKKERFSLILESASTNQTSMYLCATKKRGGVRETQYFGPGTRLLVL.

This clonotype was detected many times. The chain is built from TRBV19 and TRBJ1-2; D gene unclear. CDR3 length: 17 residues. V was pared by 3 bases and J by 4 bases, with 21 bases between. Looked up from germline, CDR1 is LNHDA and CDR2 is SQIVND (reference sequence). The CDR3 sequence is CASSMVLTNRKTYGYTF. The CDR3 DNA sequence: TGTGCCAGTAGTATGGTGTTGACAAATCGAAAGACCTATGGCTACACCTTC. The variable domain in full, with the rest retrieved from reference TRBV19 and TRBJ1-2, is DGGITQSPKYLFRKEGQNVTLSCEQNLNHDAMYWYRQDPGQGLRLIYYSQIVNDFQKGDIAEGYSVSREKKESFPLTVTSAQKNPTAFYLCASSMVLTNRKTYGYTFGSGTRLTVV.

Comments on this clonotype: One base away lies a much larger clone, so this may be a sequencing read error. The chain carries TRBV7-6 and TRBJ1-3; D gene uncertain. The CDR3 contains 14 residues. The V end lost 7 bases, the J end lost 0 bases, and 10 bases lay between the germline ends. CDR1 SGHVS and CDR2 FNYEAQ come from the germline V gene. CDR3 loop: CASNTSISGNTIYF. CDR3 in DNA: TGTGCCAGCAACACCAGTATCTCTGGAAACACCATATATTTT.

This clonotype was seen only a few times. V usage is TRBV9 and J usage is TRBJ2-2, with TRBD1 matching 8 bases. The CDR3 length is 15 residues. The J segment lost 0 bases and the V segment lost 6 bases, leaving 4 bases of the junction unmatched. CDR1 and CDR2 (germline): SGDLS, YYNGEE. For the CDR3, the DNA is TGTGCCAGCACCCCAGGGGGCGCGAACACCGGGGAGCTGTTTTTT. It translates to CASTPGGANTGELFF.

This clonotype has a count of ten or more. The chain links TRBV20-1 to TRBJ2-7; possible D gene TRBD1, 6 bases. Per germline, CDR1 DFQATT and CDR2 SNEGSKA (reference sequence). The CDR3 is made up of 13 amino acids. The germline V and J ends were trimmed by 5 bases and 2 bases, with 13 bases remaining between them. For the CDR3, the DNA is TGCAGTGCTCCCCGTGACAGGACCTACGAGCAGTACGTC. Amino acids: CSAPRDRTYEQYV.

This clonotype was detected many times. A read error may produce the germline difference seen at one junction end. Written as DNA, the CDR3 is TGTGCCAGCAGTGTTCATCGACGCTCTAGAAAGACCTATGGCTACACCTTC. Protein product: CASSVHRRSRKTYGYTF. The chain links TRBV10-1 to TRBJ1-2; D uncertain. Germline CDR1 reads WNHNN; CDR2 reads SYGVQD (reference sequence). This CDR3 contains 17 residues.

This clonotype was found a few times. This sequence joins TRBV20-1 and TRBJ2-1; 10 bases align to TRBD2. The CDR3 length is 14 residues. The V gene's germline CDR1 is DFQATT and CDR2 SNEGSKA (reference sequence). With 7 bases clipped from V and 6 bases from J, the junction kept 9 bases outside the gene matches. As DNA, the CDR3 is TGCAGTGTTACAGCGGGAGGGCCCTCCAATGAGCAGTTCTTC. Translating it yields CSVTAGGPSNEQFF.

This clonotype appeared a few times. This sequence joins TRBV3-1 and TRBJ1-2; TRBD1 is a possible D gene (5 bases). The V gene's germline CDR1 is LGHDT and CDR2 YNNKEL (reference sequence). The CDR3 runs 17 residues. Trimming took 5 bases from V and 4 from J, leaving 23 bases between them. The CDR3 bases are TGTGCCAGCAGCGGCCCGGACACCCTTCGAAAGACCTATGGCTACACCTTC. Its protein is CASSGPDTLRKTYGYTF.

This clonotype was counted at least ten times. This chain joins TRBV5-1 and TRBJ2-7, with D uncertain. This CDR3 is built from 15 residues. With 4 bases removed from V and 2 bases from J, the gap between germline ends came to 16 bases. Germline V gene data show CDR1 as SGHRS and CDR2 as YFSETQ. The CDR3 loop reads CASSLSTEPTYEQYF. In DNA form, the CDR3 reads TGCGCCAGCAGCCTTAGTACCGAACCCACCTACGAGCAGTACTTC.

In its sample, this clonotype was seen many times. The chain is built from TRBV25-1 and TRBJ1-2; D is ambiguous. The germline V gene has CDR1 MGHDK and CDR2 SYGVNS. This CDR3 is 17 amino acids long. Between the trimmed V and J ends, which lost 5 bases and 4 bases, there was a span of 23 bases. CDR3 protein: CASSRGIELGKTYGYTF. The CDR3 DNA sequence: TGTGCCAGCAGTCGAGGAATAGAACTGGGAAAGACCTATGGCTACACCTTC.

This clonotype was seen at least ten times. This chain links TRBV12-3 or TRBV12-4 with TRBJ1-2; unclear D gene. V lost 5 bases, J lost 2 bases, and 18 bases lay in between. This CDR3 has 16 amino acids. The CDR3 DNA reads TGTGCCAGCAGTGGTCCTCTGGCACGAAGAAACTATGGCTACACCTTC. This encodes CASSGPLARRNYGYTF.

Ten or more counts support this clonotype. The V call is TRBV9, the J call TRBJ1-4; D is perhaps TRBD1 (5 bases). The germline CDR1 and CDR2 sequences are SGDLS and YYNGEE. V shed 0 bases and J shed 9 bases, with 15 bases lying between them. There are 15 residues in the CDR3. CDR3 sequence: CASSVGEGGEKKLFF. The CDR3 DNA sequence: TGTGCCAGCAGCGTAGGCGAAGGAGGGGAAAAAAAACTGTTTTTT.

This clonotype was observed a single time. Being one base from a much bigger clone, this may be a read error. The rearrangement links TRBV5-6 to TRBJ1-1; D is ambiguous. Germline CDR1 and CDR2: SGHDT and YYEEEE. The CDR3 covers 13 residues. The DNA for the CDR3 is TGTGCCAACAGCTTGGGATGGAACACTGAAGCTTTCTTT. Residues: CANSLGWNTEAFF.

There are a few counts of this clonotype. V and J are TRBV18 and TRBJ1-1; D is undetermined. Trimming cost V 2 bases and J 0 bases, with 10 bases left between them. The CDR3 is 15 residues long. Germline V lookup: CDR1 KGHSH, CDR2 LQKENI. The CDR3 bases are TGTGCCAGCTCACCATGGAGCAATCTGAACACTGAAGCTTTCTTT. It translates to CASSPWSNLNTEAFF.

As for this clonotype: It differs at one base from a far larger clone, so likely a read error. This CDR3 fails to terminate in the conserved phenylalanine or tryptophan, so it likely reflects a read error. The V and J genes are TRBV6-1 and TRBJ1-5; no clear D gene. V shed 4 bases and J shed 7 bases, with 17 bases lying between them. The CDR3 length is 15 residues. CDR1 is MNHNS, CDR2 SASEGT, per germline. Here the CDR3 reads CASSARPMGDQPQHC. In nucleotides, the CDR3 is TGTGCCAGCAGTGCCCGACCGATGGGTGACCAGCCCCAGCATTGT.

This clonotype came up a few times. This chain connects TRBV15 to TRBJ2-1, with D possibly matching TRBD1 (6 bases). Germline V gene lookup returns CDR1 LNHNV and CDR2 YYDKDF (reference sequence). The germline V and J ends were trimmed by 1 base and 4 bases, with 11 bases remaining between them. The CDR3 runs 15 residues. The CDR3 protein is CATSRGTGQYNEQFF. In DNA form, the CDR3 reads TGTGCCACCAGCAGAGGGACCGGACAGTACAATGAGCAGTTCTTC.

As to this clonotype: It may be a read error: a sequence one base away is much more abundant. This chain uses TRBV11-2 with TRBJ2-7, with D perhaps being TRBD1 or TRBD2 (5 bases each). CDR3 length: 12 residues. Germline V lookup: CDR1 SGHAT, CDR2 FQNNGV. This chain's CDR3 is CASSSETAWRNF. In DNA, the CDR3 is TGTGCCAGCAGCTCAGAGACAGCCTGGAGGAACTTC.

This clonotype has a count of ten or more. This chain uses TRBV27 with TRBJ2-7; 7 nucleotides line up with TRBD2. J was trimmed by 6 bases and V by 5 bases; bases with no gene match: 19. The germline gives CDR1 MNHEY, CDR2 SMNVEV (reference sequence). The CDR3 is made up of 17 amino acids. CDR3 amino acids: CASSPTLGRDYKAEQYF. The CDR3 DNA reads TGTGCCAGCAGTCCGACCCTAGGGAGGGACTATAAAGCCGAGCAGTACTTC.

In its sample, this clonotype was seen once. A much larger clone is a single base away; this may be a read error. The V and J genes are TRBV7-1 and TRBJ1-2, with unresolved D. TRBV7-1 has ORF status, its function being uncertain. The CDR3 runs to 17 residues. The CDR3 DNA is TGTGCCAGCAGCATAGTCCCTCACGAGGGAAAGACCTATGGCTACTCCTTC. Translation gives CASSIVPHEGKTYGYSF.